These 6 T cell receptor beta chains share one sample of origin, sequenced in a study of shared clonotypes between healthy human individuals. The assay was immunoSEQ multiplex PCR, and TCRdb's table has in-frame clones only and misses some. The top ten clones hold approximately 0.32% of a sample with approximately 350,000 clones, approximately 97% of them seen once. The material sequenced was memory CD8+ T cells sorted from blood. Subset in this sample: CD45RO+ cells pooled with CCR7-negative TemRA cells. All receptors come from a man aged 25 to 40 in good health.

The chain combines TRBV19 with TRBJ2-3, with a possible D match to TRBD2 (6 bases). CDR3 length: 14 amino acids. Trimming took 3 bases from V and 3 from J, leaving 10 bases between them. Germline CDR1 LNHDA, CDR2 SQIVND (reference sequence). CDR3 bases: TGTGCCAGTAGTATGGGCGGGATTACAGATACGCAGTATTTT. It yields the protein CASSMGGITDTQYF.

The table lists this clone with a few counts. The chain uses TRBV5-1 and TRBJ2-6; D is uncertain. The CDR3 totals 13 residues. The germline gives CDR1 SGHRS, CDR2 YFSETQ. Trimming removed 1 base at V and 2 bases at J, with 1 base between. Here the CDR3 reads CASSLPGANVLTF. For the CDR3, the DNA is TGCGCCAGCAGCTTGCCTGGGGCCAACGTCCTGACTTTC.

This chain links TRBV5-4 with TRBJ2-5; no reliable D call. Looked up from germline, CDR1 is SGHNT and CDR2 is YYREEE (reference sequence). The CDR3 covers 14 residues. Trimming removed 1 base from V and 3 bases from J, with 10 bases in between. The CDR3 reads CASSLMGSKETQYF. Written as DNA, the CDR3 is TGTGCCAGCAGCTTGATGGGCAGCAAAGAGACCCAGTACTTC.

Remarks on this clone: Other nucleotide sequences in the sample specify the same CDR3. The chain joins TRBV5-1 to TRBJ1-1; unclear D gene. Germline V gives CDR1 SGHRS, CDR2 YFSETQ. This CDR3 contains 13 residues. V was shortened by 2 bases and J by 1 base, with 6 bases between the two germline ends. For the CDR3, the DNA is TGCGCCAGCAGCTTTCGAGAGAACACTGAAGCTTTCTTT. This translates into CASSFRENTEAFF. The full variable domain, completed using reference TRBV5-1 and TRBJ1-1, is KAGVTQTPRYLIKTRGQQVTLSCSPISGHRSVSWYQQTPGQGLQFLFEYFSETQRNKGNFPGRFSGRQFSNSRSEMNVSTLELGDSALYLCASSFRENTEAFFGQGTRLTVV.

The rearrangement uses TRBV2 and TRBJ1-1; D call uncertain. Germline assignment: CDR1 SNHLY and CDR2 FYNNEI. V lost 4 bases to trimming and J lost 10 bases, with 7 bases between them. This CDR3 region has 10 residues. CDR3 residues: CASSVRVAFF. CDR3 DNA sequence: TGTGCCAGCAGTGTACGGGTAGCTTTCTTT.

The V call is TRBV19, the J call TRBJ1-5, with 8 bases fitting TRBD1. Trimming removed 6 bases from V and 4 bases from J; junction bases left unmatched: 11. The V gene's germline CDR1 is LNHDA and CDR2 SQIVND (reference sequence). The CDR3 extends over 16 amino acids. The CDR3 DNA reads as TGTGCCAGTAGGGACACAGGGGGATTAGGAAATCAGCCCCAGCATTTT. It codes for CASRDTGGLGNQPQHF.